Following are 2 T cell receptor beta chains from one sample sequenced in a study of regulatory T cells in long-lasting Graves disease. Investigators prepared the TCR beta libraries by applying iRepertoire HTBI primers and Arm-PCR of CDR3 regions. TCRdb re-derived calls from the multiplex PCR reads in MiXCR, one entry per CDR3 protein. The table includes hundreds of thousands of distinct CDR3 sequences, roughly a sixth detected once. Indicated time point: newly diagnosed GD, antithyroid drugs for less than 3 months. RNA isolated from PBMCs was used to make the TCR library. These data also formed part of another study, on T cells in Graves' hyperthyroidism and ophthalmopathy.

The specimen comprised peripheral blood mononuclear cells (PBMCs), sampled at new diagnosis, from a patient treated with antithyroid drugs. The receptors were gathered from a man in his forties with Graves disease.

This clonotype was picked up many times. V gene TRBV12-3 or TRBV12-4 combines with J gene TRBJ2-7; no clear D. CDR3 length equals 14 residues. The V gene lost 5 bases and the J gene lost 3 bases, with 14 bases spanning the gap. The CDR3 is CASSPVTAYYEQYF. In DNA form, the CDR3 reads TGTGCCAGCAGTCCGGTTACAGCGTACTACGAGCAGTACTTC.

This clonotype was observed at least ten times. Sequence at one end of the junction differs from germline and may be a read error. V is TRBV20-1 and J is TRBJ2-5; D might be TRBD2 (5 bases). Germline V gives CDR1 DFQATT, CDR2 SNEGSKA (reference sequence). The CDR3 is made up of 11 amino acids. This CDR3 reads CSSRTSETQYF. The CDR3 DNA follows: TGCAGTTCTAGGACTTCGGAGACCCAGTACTTC.